One sample yielded the 20 T cell receptor beta chains listed below, sequenced in a study of beta chain features in type 1 diabetes. The investigators reverse transcribed all of the isolated RNA, so they sequenced expressed TCRB transcripts. The repertoire was sequenced with immunoSEQ multiplex PCR; TCRdb's copy has only in-frame clones and lacks some. In the table there are roughly 140,000 clones, around 10% of which are singletons. Sequencing was performed on central memory CD4+ T cells from blood. These receptors were obtained from a man younger than 35 in good health.

As concerns this clone: Other DNA sequences in this specimen translate into the identical CDR3. The chain links TRBV5-1 to TRBJ2-5; D unresolved. The CDR3 runs to 11 residues. Looked up from germline, CDR1 is SGHRS and CDR2 is YFSETQ. V dropped 2 bases and J dropped 5 bases, with 4 bases sitting between them. This CDR3 is CASSFKETQYF. CDR3 nucleotide sequence: TGCGCCAGCAGCTTTAAGGAGACCCAGTACTTC.

The chain joins TRBV14 to TRBJ2-5; 7 bases fit TRBD1. Unmatched junction bases numbered 10, after V lost 4 bases and J lost 5 bases. CDR3 size: 15 residues. The germline V gene has CDR1 SGHDN and CDR2 FVKESK. CDR3 amino acids: CASSRHRQGRETQYF. The CDR3 DNA reads as TGTGCCAGCAGCCGCCACCGACAGGGTCGGGAGACCCAGTACTTC.

The chain recombines TRBV29-1 with TRBJ2-2; TRBD1 or TRBD2 may be the D gene (6 bases each). There are 14 residues in the CDR3. CDR1 and CDR2 (germline): SQVTM, ANQGSEA. Trimming shortened V by 4 bases and J by 4 bases, and 13 bases separated the two germline ends. The CDR3 region is CSVVAGGGTGELFF. In DNA, the CDR3 is TGCAGCGTTGTGGCCGGGGGCGGCACCGGGGAGCTGTTTTTT.

Only a few counts were recorded for this clone. The chain is built from TRBV29-1 and TRBJ1-4, with 7 bases matching TRBD1. The germline V gene has CDR1 SQVTM and CDR2 ANQGSEA. With V trimmed by 4 bases and J by 0 bases, 5 bases remained unmatched. This CDR3 has 15 amino acids. The DNA for the CDR3 is TGCAGCGTTGCCGGACAGGTGGCAACTAATGAAAAACTGTTTTTT. This translates into CSVAGQVATNEKLFF.

This clone was seen a few times. The rearrangement links TRBV20-1 to TRBJ1-2; D remains ambiguous. This CDR3 is 11 amino acids long. The germline V and J ends were trimmed by 3 bases and 5 bases, with 7 bases remaining between them. From germline, CDR1 is DFQATT and CDR2 SNEGSKA (reference sequence). This CDR3 is CSARATYGYTF. CDR3 bases: TGCAGTGCTAGGGCCACGTATGGCTACACCTTC.

This chain connects TRBV7-9 to TRBJ1-5, with unresolved D. Germline CDR1 reads SEHNR; CDR2 reads FQNEAQ (reference sequence). Trimming left V 6 bases short and J 1 base short, with 10 bases between. The CDR3 loop spans 14 amino acids. Here the CDR3 reads CASRMGGSNQPQHF. As DNA, the CDR3 is TGTGCCAGCAGAATGGGCGGGAGCAATCAGCCCCAGCATTTT.

This clone was seen repeatedly, ten times or more. The chain links TRBV19 to TRBJ2-5; a weak D match, TRBD2 (5 bases). V lost 3 bases and J 3 bases, leaving 14 bases between the germline ends. CDR1 and CDR2 from the germline V gene are LNHDA and SQIVND (reference sequence). This CDR3 comprises 15 residues. This chain's CDR3 is CASSMLGGPEETQYF. DNA for the CDR3: TGTGCCAGTAGTATGTTAGGAGGACCAGAAGAGACCCAGTACTTC.

In this sample, this clone turned up many times. V and J are TRBV5-1 and TRBJ1-2, with D hard to call. This CDR3 region has 14 residues. Trimming left V 0 bases short and J 1 base short, with 7 bases between. CDR1 SGHRS and CDR2 YFSETQ come from the germline V gene. Here the CDR3 reads CASSLELYNYGYTF. In nucleotides, the CDR3 is TGCGCCAGCAGCTTGGAGCTGTATAACTATGGCTACACCTTC.

V is TRBV9 and J is TRBJ2-1, with 9 bases aligning to TRBD2. V shed 1 base, J shed 5 bases, and the junction held 16 bases outside the gene matches. CDR1 and CDR2 (germline): SGDLS, YYNGEE. The CDR3 consists of 19 residues. In DNA form, the CDR3 reads TGTGCCAGCAGCGTAAGGGGAACTAGCGGGCGGGATTCCGACAATGAGCAGTTCTTC. Translating gives CASSVRGTSGRDSDNEQFF. Supplemented by reference TRBV9 and TRBJ2-1, the full variable domain reads DSGVTQTPKHLITATGQRVTLRCSPRSGDLSVYWYQQSLDQGLQFLIQYYNGEERAKGNILERFSAQQFPDLHSELNLSSLELGDSALYFCASSVRGTSGRDSDNEQFFGPGTRLTVL.

Worth noting for this clone: Other DNA sequences from this sample encode an identical CDR3 as well. This chain joins TRBV7-2 and TRBJ2-5; D is ambiguous. Germline CDR1 SGHTA, CDR2 FQGNSA. The CDR3 contains 13 residues. With 1 base removed from V and 4 bases from J, the gap between germline ends came to 7 bases. In DNA, the CDR3 is TGTGCCAGCAGCTTAGAGCGCAGAGAGACCCAGTACTTC. This encodes CASSLERRETQYF.

This clone was seen more than once but under ten times. The rearrangement joins TRBV6-1 to TRBJ2-1, with D hard to call. Trimming left V 6 bases short and J 8 bases short, with 14 bases between. Germline V gene data show CDR1 as MNHNS and CDR2 as SASEGT. CDR3 size: 13 residues. CDR3 protein: CASRYLGQDEQFF. The CDR3, as DNA: TGTGCCAGCAGGTATCTAGGGCAGGATGAGCAGTTCTTC.

The chain links TRBV28 to TRBJ2-7, with 7 bases identical to TRBD2. Germline lookup yields CDR1 MDHEN and CDR2 SYDVKM. V lost 4 bases and J lost 0; bases outside the gene matches: 3. The CDR3 runs 14 residues. The CDR3 DNA is TGTGCCAGCAGTTGGGGAGGGGTCTCCTACGAGCAGTACTTC. It specifies CASSWGGVSYEQYF.

The V gene is TRBV9, the J gene TRBJ1-1; D is perhaps TRBD1 (5 bases). CDR3 length: 17 residues. The V end lost 0 bases, the J end lost 4 bases, and 19 bases lay between the germline ends. Germline loops: CDR1 SGDLS, CDR2 YYNGEE. CDR3 sequence: CASSVGAGRDPGTEAFF. For the CDR3, the DNA is TGTGCCAGCAGCGTAGGGGCAGGGAGAGACCCGGGCACTGAAGCTTTCTTT.

This clone was observed a few times. The chain combines TRBV7-2 with TRBJ1-6; D unclear. The CDR3 sequence is 15 residues long. Germline CDR1 SGHTA, CDR2 FQGNSA. Deletions cut 6 bases from V and 7 bases from J, with 16 bases between. CDR3 in DNA: TGTGCCAGCAGTCCATACAAGGGCGACAATTCACCCCTCCACTTT. Amino acids: CASSPYKGDNSPLHF.

This clone was observed a few times. Written as DNA, the CDR3 is TGCAGCGCCGCCGGGTCTAACTATGGCTACACCTTC. It codes for CSAAGSNYGYTF. The chain combines TRBV29-1 with TRBJ1-2; D unclear. The CDR3 length is 12 residues. Germline assignment: CDR1 SQVTM and CDR2 ANQGSEA. V lost 7 bases to trimming and J lost 0 bases, with 9 bases between them.

This clone was detected a few times. The CDR3: CASSRDRGSSYEQYF. The CDR3 DNA reads TGTGCCAGCAGCCGGGACAGGGGGTCTTCCTACGAGCAGTACTTC. This chain joins TRBV7-2 and TRBJ2-7; 11 bases align to TRBD1. Germline V gives CDR1 SGHTA, CDR2 FQGNSA. Germline trimming cut 5 bases from V and 1 base from J; bases unmatched to any gene: 4. The length of the CDR3 is 15 residues.

The chain couples TRBV5-1 to TRBJ2-7; D could derive from TRBD1 or TRBD2 (5 bases each). The CDR3 has 12 amino acids. Germline V gives CDR1 SGHRS, CDR2 YFSETQ. V lost 4 bases to trimming and J lost 3 bases, with 8 bases between them. CDR3: CASSGTYYEQYF. CDR3 bases: TGCGCCAGCAGCGGGACGTACTACGAGCAGTACTTC.

The chain uses TRBV5-4 and TRBJ2-3; 8 nucleotides agree with TRBD1. Germline-derived CDR1 and CDR2 are SGHNT and YYREEE (reference sequence). V shed 4 bases, J shed 8 bases, and the junction held 6 bases outside the gene matches. The CDR3 loop spans 13 amino acids. This CDR3 is CASSAGTGPTQYF. The CDR3 coding sequence is TGTGCCAGCAGCGCGGGGACAGGACCTACGCAGTATTTT. Filled out from reference TRBV5-4 and TRBJ2-3, the complete variable domain reads ETGVTQSPTHLIKTRGQQVTLRCSSQSGHNTVSWYQQALGQGPQFIFQYYREEENGRGNFPPRFSGLQFPNYSSELNVNALELDDSALYLCASSAGTGPTQYFGPGTRLTVL.

In the case of this clone: This is likely an artifact of a read error, given a far larger clone one base away. The chain has TRBV9 and TRBJ2-5; tentatively, D is TRBD1 (6 bases). With 0 bases removed from V and 2 bases from J, the gap between germline ends came to 11 bases. Germline values: CDR1 SGDLS, CDR2 YYNGEE. This CDR3 comprises 15 residues. The CDR3 nucleotides read TGTGCCAGCAGCGTAGGAGCAGGGGCGCAAGAGACCCAGTACTTC. Protein sequence: CASSVGAGAQETQYF.

Only one count was recorded for this clone. V usage is TRBV25-1 and J usage is TRBJ2-7; 8 bases fit TRBD1. After removal of 6 bases from V and 2 bases from J, the junction contained 9 bases not matched to a gene. The V gene's germline CDR1 is MGHDK and CDR2 SYGVNS. The CDR3 contains 15 residues. The CDR3 loop is CASSSDRGRAYEQYF. CDR3 nucleotide sequence: TGTGCCAGCAGCTCAGACAGGGGTCGGGCCTACGAGCAGTACTTC.